The rows below give T cell receptor beta chains drawn from one sample of a study of blood T cell repertoires in COVID-19. Produced via immunoSEQ multiplex PCR; TCRdb's table is partial and in-frame only. The table has hundreds of thousands of clones, around four fifths seen once. The sample comprised peripheral blood. All receptors derive from a woman aged 45-60 years with active or convalescent COVID-19. Both conserved end residues are part of each CDR3. Each record gives: V gene, D gene, clone size, J gene, CDR3 DNA, CDR3 protein. The D gene is left open where the match is weak. The size field is filled for only some rows; it gives once, few, many or a size class.

v_gene: TRBV7-2
d_gene: TRBD2
abundance: .
j_gene: TRBJ2-2
CDR3nt: TGTGCCAGCAGCTCGACTAGCGGGAGGGTCGGGGAGCTGTTTTTT
CDR3aa: CASSSTSGRVGELFF

v_gene: TRBV6-1
d_gene: .
abundance: .
j_gene: TRBJ2-6
CDR3nt: TGTGCCAGCAGTGAGGACAGCTCTGGGGCCAACGTCCTGACTTTC
CDR3aa: CASSEDSSGANVLTF

v_gene: TRBV19
d_gene: .
abundance: few
j_gene: TRBJ2-7
CDR3nt: TGTGCCAGTAGTCCTGCCCGGGAGACCGAGCAGTACTTC
CDR3aa: CASSPARETEQYF

v_gene: TRBV27
d_gene: TRBD1
abundance: .
j_gene: TRBJ2-5
CDR3nt: TGTGCCAGCAGTCGCAGGGGGCTTCTTTCAGAGACCCAGTACTTC
CDR3aa: CASSRRGLLSETQYF

v_gene: TRBV7-8
d_gene: TRBD1
abundance: .
j_gene: TRBJ1-1
CDR3nt: TGTGCCAGCAGCCCGGGACAGCTGAACACTGAAGCTTTCTTT
CDR3aa: CASSPGQLNTEAFF

v_gene: TRBV19
d_gene: TRBD1
abundance: .
j_gene: TRBJ1-5
CDR3nt: TGTGCCAGTAGAACGGGACAGGGACGGGCCAATCAGCCCCAGCATTTT
CDR3aa: CASRTGQGRANQPQHF

v_gene: TRBV19
d_gene: TRBD1
abundance: few
j_gene: TRBJ1-5
CDR3nt: TGTGCCAGTCAGCGGACAGGCAACTTGGGTCAGCCCCAGCATTTT
CDR3aa: CASQRTGNLGQPQHF

v_gene: TRBV18
d_gene: TRBD1
abundance: .
j_gene: TRBJ2-7
CDR3nt: TGTGCCAGCTCACCATCGGGACAGGCGTCCTACGAGCAGTACTTC
CDR3aa: CASSPSGQASYEQYF

v_gene: TRBV10-1
d_gene: .
abundance: few
j_gene: TRBJ2-5
CDR3nt: TGCGCCAGCAGTGACAGGGTCGGAGAGACCCAGTACTTC
CDR3aa: CASSDRVGETQYF

v_gene: TRBV18
d_gene: TRBD1
abundance: .
j_gene: TRBJ1-3
CDR3nt: TGTGCCAGCTCACCTCTGGACAGGGCTGGAAACACCATATATTTT
CDR3aa: CASSPLDRAGNTIYF

v_gene: TRBV18
d_gene: .
abundance: .
j_gene: TRBJ2-1
CDR3nt: TGTGCCAGCTCACTACAGGGATCCTACAATGAGCAGTTCTTC
CDR3aa: CASSLQGSYNEQFF

v_gene: TRBV7-9
d_gene: TRBD1
abundance: .
j_gene: TRBJ1-4
CDR3nt: TGTGCCAGCAGCCGACAGGGCGGCAGTGAAAAACTGTTTTTT
CDR3aa: CASSRQGGSEKLFF

v_gene: TRBV3-1/TRBV3-2
d_gene: TRBD2
abundance: .
j_gene: TRBJ2-1
CDR3nt: TGTGCCAGCAGCCAAGATCTGACTAGCGGGAGAGAGAAGTTCTTC
CDR3aa: CASSQDLTSGREKFF

v_gene: TRBV5-1
d_gene: TRBD1
abundance: .
j_gene: TRBJ1-2
CDR3nt: TGCGCCAGCAGCTTACAGGGACAGGGGGCCCTCTATGGCTACACCTTC
CDR3aa: CASSLQGQGALYGYTF

v_gene: TRBV10-1
d_gene: .
abundance: .
j_gene: TRBJ2-3
CDR3nt: TGCGCCAGCCCCGTCCGTAGCCGCTGGGATACGCAGTATTTT
CDR3aa: CASPVRSRWDTQYF

v_gene: TRBV2
d_gene: TRBD1
abundance: .
j_gene: TRBJ1-2
CDR3nt: TGTGCCAGCACTAGGGACAGGGGAGGCTATGGCTACACCTTC
CDR3aa: CASTRDRGGYGYTF

v_gene: TRBV29-1
d_gene: .
abundance: .
j_gene: TRBJ1-2
CDR3nt: TGCAGCGTTGAGGGAACCTACAGGGACGGCTATGGCTACACCTTC
CDR3aa: CSVEGTYRDGYGYTF

v_gene: TRBV20-1
d_gene: TRBD2
abundance: few
j_gene: TRBJ2-3
CDR3nt: TGCAGTGCTAGTGCCCGGAGCAGGGCTAGCGGCTTTACAGATACGCAGTATTTT
CDR3aa: CSASARSRASGFTDTQYF

v_gene: TRBV18
d_gene: TRBD1
abundance: .
j_gene: TRBJ1-2
CDR3nt: TGTGCCAGCTCACTACTCACCGACGGGACAGTGTCGATGTTCGGTTATGCCGGTGGCTACACCTTC
CDR3aa: CASSLLTDGTVSMFGYAGGYTF

v_gene: TRBV7-2
d_gene: .
abundance: .
j_gene: TRBJ1-1
CDR3nt: TGTGCCAGCAGCTTAGCGGCGGGAAACACTGAAGCTTTCTTT
CDR3aa: CASSLAAGNTEAFF

v_gene: TRBV19
d_gene: .
abundance: .
j_gene: TRBJ1-5
CDR3nt: TGTGCCAGTAGTACGGGGGGGCACAGGGCGCGCAATCAGCCCCAGCATTTT
CDR3aa: CASSTGGHRARNQPQHF

v_gene: TRBV6-1
d_gene: TRBD1
abundance: .
j_gene: TRBJ2-7
CDR3nt: TGTGCCAGCAGTGAAGGCATGGGACAGTCCTACGAGCAGTACTTC
CDR3aa: CASSEGMGQSYEQYF

v_gene: TRBV3-1/TRBV3-2
d_gene: .
abundance: .
j_gene: TRBJ1-1
CDR3nt: TGTGCCAGCAGCTTAGTTACGAACACTGAAGCTTTCTTT
CDR3aa: CASSLVTNTEAFF

v_gene: TRBV6-6
d_gene: .
abundance: .
j_gene: TRBJ1-4
CDR3nt: TGTGCCAGCAGTTACTCAGCTCACAGGGAACTGTTTTTT
CDR3aa: CASSYSAHRELFF

v_gene: TRBV19
d_gene: TRBD2
abundance: .
j_gene: TRBJ2-1
CDR3nt: TGTGCCAGTAGTATAGTGGCTAGCGGCTACAATGAGCAGTTCTTC
CDR3aa: CASSIVASGYNEQFF

v_gene: TRBV9
d_gene: .
abundance: .
j_gene: TRBJ2-4
CDR3nt: TGTGCCAGCAGCCCGAGGTCGCGGGACATTCAGTACTTC
CDR3aa: CASSPRSRDIQYF

v_gene: TRBV19
d_gene: .
abundance: .
j_gene: TRBJ1-6
CDR3nt: TGTGCCAGTAGTATGTCGGGGGGCGTAGTCTCACCCCTCCACTTT
CDR3aa: CASSMSGGVVSPLHF

v_gene: TRBV30
d_gene: .
abundance: .
j_gene: TRBJ2-2
CDR3nt: TGTGCCTGGGGACAGAACACCGGGGAGCTGTTTTTT
CDR3aa: CAWGQNTGELFF

v_gene: TRBV29-1
d_gene: .
abundance: .
j_gene: TRBJ1-2
CDR3nt: TGCAGCGTTGCGGGTCCAGCCAACTATGGCTACACCTTC
CDR3aa: CSVAGPANYGYTF

v_gene: TRBV5-1
d_gene: .
abundance: few
j_gene: TRBJ2-7
CDR3nt: TGCGCCAGCAGCGTAGGTAACAGCGGCGAGCAGTACTTC
CDR3aa: CASSVGNSGEQYF

v_gene: TRBV5-1
d_gene: .
abundance: .
j_gene: TRBJ1-6
CDR3nt: TGCGCCAGCAGGGGGGCGATGTCTGGTTCACCCCTCCACTTT
CDR3aa: CASRGAMSGSPLHF

v_gene: TRBV27
d_gene: .
abundance: .
j_gene: TRBJ2-5
CDR3nt: TGTGCCAGCAGTTTAGGGTTCTCTGGTGGGTTGGGACTCGAGACCCAGTACTTC
CDR3aa: CASSLGFSGGLGLETQYF

v_gene: TRBV21-1
d_gene: .
abundance: .
j_gene: TRBJ2-7
CDR3nt: TGTGCCAGCAGCAAAGGGGCTCGACAGAGAAATCCGAACTTC
CDR3aa: CASSKGARQRNPNF

v_gene: TRBV10-3
d_gene: TRBD2
abundance: .
j_gene: TRBJ2-1
CDR3nt: TGTGCCATCCGAGCCGGGACTAGCGGTTCTCGCTCCTACAATGAGCAGTTCTTC
CDR3aa: CAIRAGTSGSRSYNEQFF

v_gene: TRBV4-1
d_gene: .
abundance: .
j_gene: TRBJ1-2
CDR3nt: TGCGCCAGCAGCCAAGAAGTTTGGACAAACTATGGCTACACCTTC
CDR3aa: CASSQEVWTNYGYTF

v_gene: TRBV24-1
d_gene: TRBD2
abundance: .
j_gene: TRBJ2-3
CDR3nt: TGTGCCACCAGTGATTCCCGTGGACTAGCGGGCCCTGGGGAGGATACGCAGTATTTT
CDR3aa: CATSDSRGLAGPGEDTQYF

v_gene: TRBV15
d_gene: TRBD2
abundance: .
j_gene: TRBJ2-1
CDR3nt: TGTGCCACCAGCAGAGAAGGCGGGAGAAATGAGCAGTTCTTC
CDR3aa: CATSREGGRNEQFF

v_gene: TRBV11-2
d_gene: .
abundance: once
j_gene: TRBJ1-6
CDR3nt: TGTGCCAGCAGCTTAGATTATCGAAGGGGAAGCTCCTATAATTCACCCCTCCACTTT
CDR3aa: CASSLDYRRGSSYNSPLHF

v_gene: TRBV6-5
d_gene: .
abundance: .
j_gene: TRBJ1-1
CDR3nt: TGTGCCAGCAGTCTTACTACAGGGAAAGCTTTCTTT
CDR3aa: CASSLTTGKAFF

v_gene: TRBV12-5
d_gene: TRBD2
abundance: many
j_gene: TRBJ2-7
CDR3nt: TGTGCTAGTGGTTTGGTATTTGGGCGGGAGTGGTCCTCCTACGAGCAGTACTTC
CDR3aa: CASGLVFGREWSSYEQYF

v_gene: TRBV5-1
d_gene: .
abundance: .
j_gene: TRBJ1-2
CDR3nt: TGCGCCAGCAGCTTGGAGACCGGAGCTAACTATGGCTACACCTTC
CDR3aa: CASSLETGANYGYTF

v_gene: TRBV5-1
d_gene: TRBD1
abundance: .
j_gene: TRBJ1-5
CDR3nt: TGCGCCAGCAGCTTGGGCGGGACAGGACTCAATCAGCCCCAGCATTTT
CDR3aa: CASSLGGTGLNQPQHF

v_gene: TRBV2
d_gene: .
abundance: .
j_gene: TRBJ2-2
CDR3nt: TGTGCCAGCAGTCTTGATAGAGGCCCTCCCGGGGAGCTGTTTTTT
CDR3aa: CASSLDRGPPGELFF

v_gene: TRBV2
d_gene: TRBD1
abundance: .
j_gene: TRBJ1-2
CDR3nt: TGTGCCAGCAACAGGGGGCCTGGCTACACCTTC
CDR3aa: CASNRGPGYTF

v_gene: TRBV3-1/TRBV3-2
d_gene: TRBD2
abundance: .
j_gene: TRBJ2-7
CDR3nt: TGTGCCAGCAGCCACGCTAGCGGGAACACCTACGAGCAGTACTTC
CDR3aa: CASSHASGNTYEQYF

v_gene: TRBV9
d_gene: TRBD1
abundance: .
j_gene: TRBJ2-2
CDR3nt: TGTGCCAGCACCCCTAGGGGGCTAGCAGGCACCGGGGAGCTGTTTTTT
CDR3aa: CASTPRGLAGTGELFF

v_gene: TRBV3-1/TRBV3-2
d_gene: .
abundance: .
j_gene: TRBJ2-1
CDR3nt: TGTGCCAGCAGCCGGGGGGGGCAGTACAATGAGCAGTTCTTC
CDR3aa: CASSRGGQYNEQFF